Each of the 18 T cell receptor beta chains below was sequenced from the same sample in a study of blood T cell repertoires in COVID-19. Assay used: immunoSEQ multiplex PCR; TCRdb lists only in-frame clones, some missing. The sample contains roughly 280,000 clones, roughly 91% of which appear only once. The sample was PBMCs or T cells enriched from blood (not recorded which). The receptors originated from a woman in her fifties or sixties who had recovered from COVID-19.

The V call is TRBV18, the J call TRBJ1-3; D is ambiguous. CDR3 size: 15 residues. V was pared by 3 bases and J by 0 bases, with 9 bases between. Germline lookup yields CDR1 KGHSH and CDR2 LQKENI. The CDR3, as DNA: TGTGCCAGCTCACCTTCGGCTAGCTCTGGAAACACCATATATTTT. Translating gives CASSPSASSGNTIYF.

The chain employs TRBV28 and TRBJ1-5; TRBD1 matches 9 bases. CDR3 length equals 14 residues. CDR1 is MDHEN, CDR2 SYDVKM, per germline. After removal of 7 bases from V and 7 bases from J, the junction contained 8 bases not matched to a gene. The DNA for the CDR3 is TGTGCCAGCACCGAGACAGGGGGGATACAGCCCCAGCATTTT. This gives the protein CASTETGGIQPQHF.

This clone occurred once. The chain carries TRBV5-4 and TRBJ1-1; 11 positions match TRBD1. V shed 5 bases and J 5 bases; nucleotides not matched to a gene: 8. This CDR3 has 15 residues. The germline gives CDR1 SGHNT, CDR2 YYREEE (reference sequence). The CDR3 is CASSSWTGGATEAFF. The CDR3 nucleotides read TGTGCCAGCAGTTCCTGGACAGGGGGCGCGACTGAAGCTTTCTTT.

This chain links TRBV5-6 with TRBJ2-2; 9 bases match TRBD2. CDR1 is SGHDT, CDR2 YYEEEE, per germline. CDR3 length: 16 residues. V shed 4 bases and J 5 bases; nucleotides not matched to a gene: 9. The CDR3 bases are TGTGCCAGCAGCGTACTACTAGCGGGTGTTACCGGGGAGCTGTTTTTT. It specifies CASSVLLAGVTGELFF.

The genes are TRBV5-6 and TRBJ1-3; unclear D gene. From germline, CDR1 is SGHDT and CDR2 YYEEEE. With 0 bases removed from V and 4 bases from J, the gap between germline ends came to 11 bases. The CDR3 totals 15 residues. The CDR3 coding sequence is TGTGCCAGCAGCTTGGGTCCCGAACAGGGAAACACCATATATTTT. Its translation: CASSLGPEQGNTIYF.

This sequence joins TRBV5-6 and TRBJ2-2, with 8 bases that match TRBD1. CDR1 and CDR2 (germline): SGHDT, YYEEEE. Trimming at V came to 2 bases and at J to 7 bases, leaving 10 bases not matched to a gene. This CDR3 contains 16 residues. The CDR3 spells CASSLDRGNLHGELFF. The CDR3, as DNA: TGTGCCAGCAGCTTAGACAGGGGAAATTTGCACGGGGAGCTGTTTTTT.

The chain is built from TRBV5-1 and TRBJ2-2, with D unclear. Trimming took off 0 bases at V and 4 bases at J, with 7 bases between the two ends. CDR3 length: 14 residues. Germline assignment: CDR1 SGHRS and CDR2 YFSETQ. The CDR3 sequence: CASSLDRFTGELFF. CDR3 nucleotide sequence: TGCGCCAGCAGCTTGGACCGGTTCACCGGGGAGCTGTTTTTT.

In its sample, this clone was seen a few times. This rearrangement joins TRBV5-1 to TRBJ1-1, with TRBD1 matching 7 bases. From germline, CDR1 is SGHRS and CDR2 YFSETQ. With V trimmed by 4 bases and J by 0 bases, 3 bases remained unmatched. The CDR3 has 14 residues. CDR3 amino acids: CASSPDRMNTEAFF. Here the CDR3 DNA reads TGCGCCAGCAGCCCGGACAGGATGAACACTGAAGCTTTCTTT.

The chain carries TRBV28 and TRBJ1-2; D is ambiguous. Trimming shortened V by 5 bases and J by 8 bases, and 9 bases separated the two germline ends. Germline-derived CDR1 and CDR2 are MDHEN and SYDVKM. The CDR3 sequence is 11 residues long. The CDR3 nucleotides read TGTGCCAGCAGTCATCGGTTGGGCTACACCTTC. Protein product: CASSHRLGYTF.

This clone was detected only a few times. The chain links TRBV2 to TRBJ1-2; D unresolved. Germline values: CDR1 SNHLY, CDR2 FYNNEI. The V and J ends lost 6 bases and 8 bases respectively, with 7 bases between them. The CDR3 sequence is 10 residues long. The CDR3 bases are TGTGCCAGCAGAGATGAGGGCTACACCTTC. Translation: CASRDEGYTF.

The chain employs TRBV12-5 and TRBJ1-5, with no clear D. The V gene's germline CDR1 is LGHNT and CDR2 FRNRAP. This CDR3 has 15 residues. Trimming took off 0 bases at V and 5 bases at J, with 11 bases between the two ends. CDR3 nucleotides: TGTGCTAGTGGTTTGGTATTGTCCCCCGATCAGCCCCAGCATTTT. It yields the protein CASGLVLSPDQPQHF.

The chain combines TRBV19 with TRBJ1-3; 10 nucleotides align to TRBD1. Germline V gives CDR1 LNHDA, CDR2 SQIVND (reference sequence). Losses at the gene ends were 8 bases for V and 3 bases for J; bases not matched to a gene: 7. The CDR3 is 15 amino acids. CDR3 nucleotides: TGTGCCAGTTGGCGGACAGGGGGGAATGGAAACACCATATATTTT. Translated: CASWRTGGNGNTIYF. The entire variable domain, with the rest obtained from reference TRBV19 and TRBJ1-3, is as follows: DGGITQSPKYLFRKEGQNVTLSCEQNLNHDAMYWYRQDPGQGLRLIYYSQIVNDFQKGDIAEGYSVSREKKESFPLTVTSAQKNPTAFYLCASWRTGGNGNTIYFGEGSWLTVV.

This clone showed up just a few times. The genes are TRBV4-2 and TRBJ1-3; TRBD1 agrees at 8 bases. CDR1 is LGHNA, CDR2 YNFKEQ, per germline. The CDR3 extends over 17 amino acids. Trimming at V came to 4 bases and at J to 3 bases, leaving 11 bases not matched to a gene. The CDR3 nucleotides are TGTGCCAGCAGCCGACTCCTAGCAGGGGGCGTTGGAAACACCATATATTTT. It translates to CASSRLLAGGVGNTIYF.

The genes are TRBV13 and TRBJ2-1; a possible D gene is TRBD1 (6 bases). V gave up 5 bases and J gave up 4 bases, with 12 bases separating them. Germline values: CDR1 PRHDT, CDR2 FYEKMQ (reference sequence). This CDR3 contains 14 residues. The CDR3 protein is CASSLDRLYNEQFF. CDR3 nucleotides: TGTGCCAGCAGCCTGGACAGACTGTACAATGAGCAGTTCTTC.

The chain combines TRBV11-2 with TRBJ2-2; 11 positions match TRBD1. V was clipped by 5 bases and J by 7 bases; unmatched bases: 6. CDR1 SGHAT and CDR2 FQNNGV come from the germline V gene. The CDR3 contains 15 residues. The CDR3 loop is CASSKRGQGDGELFF. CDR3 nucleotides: TGTGCCAGCAGCAAGAGGGGACAGGGGGACGGGGAGCTGTTTTTT. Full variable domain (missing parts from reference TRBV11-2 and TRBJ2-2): EAGVAQSPRYKIIEKRQSVAFWCNPISGHATLYWYQQILGQGPKLLIQFQNNGVVDDSQLPKDRFSAERLKGVDSTLKIQPAKLEDSAVYLCASSKRGQGDGELFFGEGSRLTVL.

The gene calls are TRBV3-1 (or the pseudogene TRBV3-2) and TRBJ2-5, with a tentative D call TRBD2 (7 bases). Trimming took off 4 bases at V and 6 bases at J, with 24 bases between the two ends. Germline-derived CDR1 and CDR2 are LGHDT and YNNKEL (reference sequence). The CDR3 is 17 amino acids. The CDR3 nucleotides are TGTGCCAGCAGCCTGTGGGGGCTGGCGGGAGAAGCGCAGACCCAGTACTTC. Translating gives CASSLWGLAGEAQTQYF.

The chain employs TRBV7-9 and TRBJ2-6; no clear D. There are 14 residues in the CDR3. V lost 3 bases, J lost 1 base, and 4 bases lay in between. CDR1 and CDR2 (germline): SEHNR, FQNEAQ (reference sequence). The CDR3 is CASSFPSGANVLTF. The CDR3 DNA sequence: TGTGCCAGCAGCTTTCCGTCTGGGGCCAACGTCCTGACTTTC.

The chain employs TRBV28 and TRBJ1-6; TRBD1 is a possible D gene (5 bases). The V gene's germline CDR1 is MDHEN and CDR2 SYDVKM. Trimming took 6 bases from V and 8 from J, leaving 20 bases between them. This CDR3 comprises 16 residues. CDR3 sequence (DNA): TGTGCCAGCAGCCTTACTCAGGGTACCCTAGATTCACCCCTCCACTTT. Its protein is CASSLTQGTLDSPLHF.